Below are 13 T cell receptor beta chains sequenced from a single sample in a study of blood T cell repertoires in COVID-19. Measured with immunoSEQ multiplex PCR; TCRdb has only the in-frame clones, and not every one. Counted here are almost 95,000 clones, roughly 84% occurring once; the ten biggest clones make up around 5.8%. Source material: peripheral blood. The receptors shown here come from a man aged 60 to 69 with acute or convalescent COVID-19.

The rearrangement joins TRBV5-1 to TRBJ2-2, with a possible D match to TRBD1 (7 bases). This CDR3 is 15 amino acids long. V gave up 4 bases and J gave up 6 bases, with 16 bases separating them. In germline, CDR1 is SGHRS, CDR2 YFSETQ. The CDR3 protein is CASSDSRGASGELFF. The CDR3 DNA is TGCGCCAGCAGCGACAGCAGGGGGGCCTCCGGGGAGCTGTTTTTT.

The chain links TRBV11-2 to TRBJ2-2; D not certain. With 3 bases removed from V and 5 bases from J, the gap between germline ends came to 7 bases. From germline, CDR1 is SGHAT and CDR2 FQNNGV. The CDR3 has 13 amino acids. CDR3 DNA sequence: TGTGCCAGCAGCTTCCTCAGGACCGGGGAGCTGTTTTTT. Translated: CASSFLRTGELFF.

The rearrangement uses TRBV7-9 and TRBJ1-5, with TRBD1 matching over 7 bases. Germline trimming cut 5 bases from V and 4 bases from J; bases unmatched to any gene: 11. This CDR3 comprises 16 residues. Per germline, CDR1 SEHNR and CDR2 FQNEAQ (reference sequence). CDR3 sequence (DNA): TGTGCCAGCAGCCCAGGGGGTAGTTACTTTAATCAGCCCCAGCATTTT. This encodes CASSPGGSYFNQPQHF.

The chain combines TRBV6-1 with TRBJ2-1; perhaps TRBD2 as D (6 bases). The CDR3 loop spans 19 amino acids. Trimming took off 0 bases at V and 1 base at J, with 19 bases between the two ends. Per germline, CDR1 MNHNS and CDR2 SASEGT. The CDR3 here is CASSEAGYGDGGSYNEQFF. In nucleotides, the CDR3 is TGTGCCAGCAGTGAAGCAGGGTACGGGGACGGAGGGTCCTACAATGAGCAGTTCTTC.

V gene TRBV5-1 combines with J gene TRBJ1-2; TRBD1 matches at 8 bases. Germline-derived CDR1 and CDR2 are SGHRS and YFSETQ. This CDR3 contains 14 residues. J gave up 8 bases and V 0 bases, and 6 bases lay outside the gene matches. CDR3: CASSLDPGGTGYTF. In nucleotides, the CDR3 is TGCGCCAGCAGCTTGGATCCAGGGGGCACGGGCTACACCTTC.

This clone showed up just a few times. CDR3 loop: CASKQGAGDNSPLHF. The CDR3, as DNA: TGTGCCAGCAAACAGGGGGCCGGCGATAATTCACCCCTCCACTTT. The chain couples TRBV2 to TRBJ1-6, with 9 bases fitting TRBD1. The ends lost 7 bases at V and 5 bases at J; junction bases unmatched: 6. Germline CDR1 is SNHLY and CDR2 is FYNNEI. The CDR3 is made up of 15 amino acids.

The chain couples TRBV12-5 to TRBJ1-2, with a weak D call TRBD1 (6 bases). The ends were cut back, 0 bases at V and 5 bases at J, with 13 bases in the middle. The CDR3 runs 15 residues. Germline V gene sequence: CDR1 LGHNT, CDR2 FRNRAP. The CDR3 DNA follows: TGTGCTAGTGGTTTGGTACGGGCAAGGGGGTATGGCTACACCTTC. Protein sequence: CASGLVRARGYGYTF. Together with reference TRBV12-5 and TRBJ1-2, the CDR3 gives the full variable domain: DARVTQTPRHKVTEMGQEVTMRCQPILGHNTVFWYRQTMMQGLELLAYFRNRAPLDDSGMPKDRFSAEMPDATLATLKIQPSEPRDSAVYFCASGLVRARGYGYTFGSGTRLTVV.

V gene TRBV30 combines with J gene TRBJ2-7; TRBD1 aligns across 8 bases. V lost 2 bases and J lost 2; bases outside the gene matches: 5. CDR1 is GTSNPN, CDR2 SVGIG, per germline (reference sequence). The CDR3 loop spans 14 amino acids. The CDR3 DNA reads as TGTGCCTGGAGTATACCAGGGGGCGCCTACGAGCAGTACTTC. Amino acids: CAWSIPGGAYEQYF.

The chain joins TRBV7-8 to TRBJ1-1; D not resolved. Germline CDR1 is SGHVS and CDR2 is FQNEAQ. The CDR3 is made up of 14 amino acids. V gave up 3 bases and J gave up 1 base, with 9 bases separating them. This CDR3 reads CASSFSGRNTEAFF. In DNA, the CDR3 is TGTGCCAGCAGCTTTAGCGGCCGGAACACTGAAGCTTTCTTT.

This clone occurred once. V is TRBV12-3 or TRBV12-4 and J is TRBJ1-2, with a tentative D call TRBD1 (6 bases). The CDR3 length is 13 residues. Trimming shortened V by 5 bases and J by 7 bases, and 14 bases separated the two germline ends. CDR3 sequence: CASSTTGSAGYTF. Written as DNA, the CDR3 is TGTGCCAGCAGTACTACAGGGTCGGCTGGCTACACCTTC.

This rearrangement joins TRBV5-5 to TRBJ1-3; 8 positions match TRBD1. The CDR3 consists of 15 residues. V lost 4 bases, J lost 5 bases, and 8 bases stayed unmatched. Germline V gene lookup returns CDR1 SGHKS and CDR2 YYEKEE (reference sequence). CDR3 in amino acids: CASSGAPGGRNTIYF. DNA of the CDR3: TGTGCCAGCAGCGGCGCCCCAGGGGGCCGAAACACCATATATTTT.

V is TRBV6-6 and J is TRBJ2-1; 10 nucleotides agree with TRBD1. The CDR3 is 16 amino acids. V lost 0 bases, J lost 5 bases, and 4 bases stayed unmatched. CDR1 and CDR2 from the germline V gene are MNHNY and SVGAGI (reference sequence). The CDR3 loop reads CASSYSSTGGNNEQFF. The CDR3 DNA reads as TGTGCCAGCAGTTACTCTTCGACAGGGGGCAACAATGAGCAGTTCTTC.

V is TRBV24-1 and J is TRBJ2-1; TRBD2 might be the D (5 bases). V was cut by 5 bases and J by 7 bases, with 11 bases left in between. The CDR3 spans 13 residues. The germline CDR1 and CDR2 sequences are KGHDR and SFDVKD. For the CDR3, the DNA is TGTGCCACCAGTGTCTCGGGGTTTAATGAGCAGTTCTTC. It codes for CATSVSGFNEQFF.